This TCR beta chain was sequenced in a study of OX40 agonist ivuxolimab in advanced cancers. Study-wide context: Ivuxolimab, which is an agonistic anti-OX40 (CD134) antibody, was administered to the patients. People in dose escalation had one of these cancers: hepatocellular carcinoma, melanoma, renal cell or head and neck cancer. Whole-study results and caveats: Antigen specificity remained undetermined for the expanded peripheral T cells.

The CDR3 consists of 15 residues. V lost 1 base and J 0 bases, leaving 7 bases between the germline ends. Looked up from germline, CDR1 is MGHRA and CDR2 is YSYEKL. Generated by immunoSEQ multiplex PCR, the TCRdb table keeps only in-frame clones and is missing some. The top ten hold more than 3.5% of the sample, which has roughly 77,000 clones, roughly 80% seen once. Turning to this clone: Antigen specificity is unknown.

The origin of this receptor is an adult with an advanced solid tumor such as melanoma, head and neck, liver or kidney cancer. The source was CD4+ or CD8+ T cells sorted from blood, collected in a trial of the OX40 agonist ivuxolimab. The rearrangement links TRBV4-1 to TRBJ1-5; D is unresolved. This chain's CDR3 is CASSQGTDSNQPQHF. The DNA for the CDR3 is TGCGCCAGCAGCCAAGGTACAGATAGCAATCAGCCCCAGCATTTT.